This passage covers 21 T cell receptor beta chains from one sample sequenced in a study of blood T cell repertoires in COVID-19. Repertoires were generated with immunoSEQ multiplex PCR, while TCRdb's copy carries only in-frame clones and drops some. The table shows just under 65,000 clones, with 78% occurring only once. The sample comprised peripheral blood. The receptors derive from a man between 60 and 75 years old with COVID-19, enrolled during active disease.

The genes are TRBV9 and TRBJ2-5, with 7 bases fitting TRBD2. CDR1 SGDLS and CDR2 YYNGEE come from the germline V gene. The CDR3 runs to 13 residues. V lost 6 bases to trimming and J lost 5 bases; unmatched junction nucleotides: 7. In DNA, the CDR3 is TGTGCCAGCAACAATGGGGGAGGGGAGACCCAGTACTTC. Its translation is CASNNGGGETQYF.

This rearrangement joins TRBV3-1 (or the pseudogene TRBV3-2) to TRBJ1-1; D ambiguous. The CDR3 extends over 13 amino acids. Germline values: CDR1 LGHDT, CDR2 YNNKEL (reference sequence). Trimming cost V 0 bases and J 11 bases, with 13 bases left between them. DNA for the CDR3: TGTGCCAGCAGCCAAGATCCGGGTCGGCACGCTTTCTTT. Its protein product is CASSQDPGRHAFF.

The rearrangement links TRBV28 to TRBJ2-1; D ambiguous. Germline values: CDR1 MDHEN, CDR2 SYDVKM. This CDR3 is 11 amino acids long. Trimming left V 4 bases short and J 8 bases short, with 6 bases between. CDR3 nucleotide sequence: TGTGCCAGCAGTTCGATAGATGAGCAGTTCTTC. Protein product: CASSSIDEQFF.

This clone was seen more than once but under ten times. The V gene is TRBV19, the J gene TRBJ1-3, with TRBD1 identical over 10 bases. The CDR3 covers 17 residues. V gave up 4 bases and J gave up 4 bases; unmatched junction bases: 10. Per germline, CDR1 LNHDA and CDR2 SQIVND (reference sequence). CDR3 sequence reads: CASSTGTGVPSGNTIYF. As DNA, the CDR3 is TGTGCCAGTAGTACAGGGACAGGGGTACCGAGCGGAAACACCATATATTTT.

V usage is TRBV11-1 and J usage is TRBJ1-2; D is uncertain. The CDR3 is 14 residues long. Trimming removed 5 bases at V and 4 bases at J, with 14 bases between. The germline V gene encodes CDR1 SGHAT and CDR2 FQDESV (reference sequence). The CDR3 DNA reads TGTGCCAGCAGCGAATCGGGTGACGGCTATGGCTACACCTTC. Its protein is CASSESGDGYGYTF.

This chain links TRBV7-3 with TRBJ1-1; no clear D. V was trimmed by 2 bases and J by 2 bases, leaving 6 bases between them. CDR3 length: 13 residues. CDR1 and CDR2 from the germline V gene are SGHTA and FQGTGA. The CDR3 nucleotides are TGTGCCAGCAGCTTACAGGTAAACACTGAAGCTTTCTTT. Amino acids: CASSLQVNTEAFF. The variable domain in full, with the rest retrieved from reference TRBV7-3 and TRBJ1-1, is GAGVSQTPSNKVTEKGKYVELRCDPISGHTALYWYRQSLGQGPEFLIYFQGTGAADDSGLPNDRFFAVRPEGSVSTLKIQRTERGDSAVYLCASSLQVNTEAFFGQGTRLTVV.

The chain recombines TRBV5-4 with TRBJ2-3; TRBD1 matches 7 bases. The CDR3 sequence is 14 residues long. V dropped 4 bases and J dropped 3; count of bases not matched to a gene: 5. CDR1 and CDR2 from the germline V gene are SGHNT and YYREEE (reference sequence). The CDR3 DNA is TGTGCCAGCAGCCTGAACAGGGGAACAGATACGCAGTATTTT. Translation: CASSLNRGTDTQYF. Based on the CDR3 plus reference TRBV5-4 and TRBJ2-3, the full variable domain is ETGVTQSPTHLIKTRGQQVTLRCSSQSGHNTVSWYQQALGQGPQFIFQYYREEENGRGNFPPRFSGLQFPNYSSELNVNALELDDSALYLCASSLNRGTDTQYFGPGTRLTVL.

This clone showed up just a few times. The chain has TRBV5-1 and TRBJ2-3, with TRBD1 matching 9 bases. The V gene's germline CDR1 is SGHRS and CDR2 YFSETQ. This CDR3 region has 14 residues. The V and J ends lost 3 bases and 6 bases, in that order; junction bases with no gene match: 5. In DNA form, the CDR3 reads TGCGCCAGCAGCTGGGGGACAGGGCCCGATACGCAGTATTTT. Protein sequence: CASSWGTGPDTQYF.

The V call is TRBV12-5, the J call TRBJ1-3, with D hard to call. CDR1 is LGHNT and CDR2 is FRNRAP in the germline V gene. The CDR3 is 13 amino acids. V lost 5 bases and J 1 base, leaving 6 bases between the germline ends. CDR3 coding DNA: TGTGCTAGTGGTCTCACTTCTGGAAACACCATATATTTT. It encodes CASGLTSGNTIYF.

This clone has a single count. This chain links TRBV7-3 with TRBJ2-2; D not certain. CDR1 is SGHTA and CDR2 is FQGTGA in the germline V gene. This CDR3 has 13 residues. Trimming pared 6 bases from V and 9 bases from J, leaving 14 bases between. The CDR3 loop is CASSLGPNRELFF. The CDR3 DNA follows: TGTGCCAGCAGTCTTGGGCCCAACCGGGAGCTGTTTTTT.

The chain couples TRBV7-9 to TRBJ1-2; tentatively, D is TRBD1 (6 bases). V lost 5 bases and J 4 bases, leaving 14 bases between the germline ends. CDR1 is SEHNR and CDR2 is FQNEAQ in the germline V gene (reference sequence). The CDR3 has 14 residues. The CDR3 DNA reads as TGTGCCAGCAGCCAATACAGGGATGGCTATGGCTACACCTTC. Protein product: CASSQYRDGYGYTF. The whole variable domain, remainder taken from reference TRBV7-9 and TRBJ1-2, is DTGVSQNPRHKITKRGQNVTFRCDPISEHNRLYWYRQTLGQGPEFLTYFQNEAQLEKSRLLSDRFSAERPKGSFSTLEIQRTEQGDSAMYLCASSQYRDGYGYTFGSGTRLTVV.

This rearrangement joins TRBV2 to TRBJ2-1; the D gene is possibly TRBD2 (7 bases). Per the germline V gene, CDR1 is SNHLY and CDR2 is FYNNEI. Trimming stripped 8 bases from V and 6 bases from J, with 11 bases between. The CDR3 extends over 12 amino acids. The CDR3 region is CASGGAGNEQFF. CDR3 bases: TGTGCCAGCGGGGGGGCGGGCAATGAGCAGTTCTTC.

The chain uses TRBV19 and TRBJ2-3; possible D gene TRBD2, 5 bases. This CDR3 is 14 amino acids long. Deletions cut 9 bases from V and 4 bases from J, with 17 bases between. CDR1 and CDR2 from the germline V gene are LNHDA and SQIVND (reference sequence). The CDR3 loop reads CASAREGLSDTQYF. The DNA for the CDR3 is TGTGCCAGCGCAAGAGAGGGATTGTCAGATACGCAGTATTTT.

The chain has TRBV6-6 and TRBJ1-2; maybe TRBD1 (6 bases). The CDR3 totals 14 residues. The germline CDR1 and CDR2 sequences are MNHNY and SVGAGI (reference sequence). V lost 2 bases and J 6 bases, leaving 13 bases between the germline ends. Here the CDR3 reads CASSYPTGANGYTF. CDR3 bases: TGTGCCAGCAGTTACCCGACAGGCGCAAATGGCTACACCTTC.

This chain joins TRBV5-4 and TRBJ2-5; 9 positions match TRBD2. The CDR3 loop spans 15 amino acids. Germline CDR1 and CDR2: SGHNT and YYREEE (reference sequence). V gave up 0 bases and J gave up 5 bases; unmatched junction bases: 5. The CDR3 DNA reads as TGTGCCAGCAGCTTGGAGGCGGGAGGGGCGGAGACCCAGTACTTC. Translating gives CASSLEAGGAETQYF.

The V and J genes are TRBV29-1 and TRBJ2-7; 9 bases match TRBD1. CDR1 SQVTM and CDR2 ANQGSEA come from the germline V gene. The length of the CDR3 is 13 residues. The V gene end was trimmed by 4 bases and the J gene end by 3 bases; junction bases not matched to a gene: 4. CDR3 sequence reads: CSVGRTGDYEQYF. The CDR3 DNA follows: TGCAGCGTTGGTCGGACAGGGGACTACGAGCAGTACTTC.

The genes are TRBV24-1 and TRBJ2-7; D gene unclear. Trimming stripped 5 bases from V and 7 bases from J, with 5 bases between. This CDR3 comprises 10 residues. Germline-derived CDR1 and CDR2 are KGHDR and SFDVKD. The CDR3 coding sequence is TGTGCCACCAGTGGGCAGGAGCAGTACTTC. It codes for CATSGQEQYF.

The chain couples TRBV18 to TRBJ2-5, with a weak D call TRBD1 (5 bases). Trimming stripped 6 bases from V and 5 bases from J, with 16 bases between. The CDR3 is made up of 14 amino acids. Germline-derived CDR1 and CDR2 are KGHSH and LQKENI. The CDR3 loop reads CASSHSQGRETQYF. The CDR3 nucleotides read TGTGCCAGCTCCCACAGCCAGGGTCGGGAGACCCAGTACTTC.

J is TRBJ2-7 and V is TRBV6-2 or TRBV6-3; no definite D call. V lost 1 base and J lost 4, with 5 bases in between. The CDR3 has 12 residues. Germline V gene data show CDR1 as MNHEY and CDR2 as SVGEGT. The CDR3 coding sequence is TGTGCCAGCAGTTACTTGGCTTACGAGCAGTACTTC. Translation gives CASSYLAYEQYF.

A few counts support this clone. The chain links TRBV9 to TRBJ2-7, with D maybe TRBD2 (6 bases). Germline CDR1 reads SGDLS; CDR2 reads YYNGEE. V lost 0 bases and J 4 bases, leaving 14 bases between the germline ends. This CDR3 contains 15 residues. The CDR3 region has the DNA TGTGCCAGCAGCGTAGTTGACGGGAGCTTTTACGAGCAGTACTTC. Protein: CASSVVDGSFYEQYF.

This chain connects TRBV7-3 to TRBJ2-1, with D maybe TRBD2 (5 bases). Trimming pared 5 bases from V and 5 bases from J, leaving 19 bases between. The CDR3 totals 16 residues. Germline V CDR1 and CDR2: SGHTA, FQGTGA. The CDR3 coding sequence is TGTGCCAGCAGCCCCGCTGGTGGGAGCGGAAACAATGAGCAGTTCTTC. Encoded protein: CASSPAGGSGNNEQFF.